This T cell receptor beta chain was found in a study of T cells in localized non-small cell lung cancer. This CDR3 region has 15 residues. The J segment lost 0 bases and the V segment lost 5 bases, leaving 5 bases of the junction unmatched. Looked up from germline, CDR1 is SEHNR and CDR2 is FQNEAQ (reference sequence). Repertoires were generated with immunoSEQ multiplex PCR, while TCRdb's copy carries only in-frame clones and drops some. The sample yields roughly 30,000 clones, more than 70% seen once. Study-wide results and limits: Adjacent lung exhibited a median of about 50 among the 100 most abundant tumor clones. Prolonged overall survival went with higher T cell density in the blood.

A word on this clone: What it binds is not known.

The sample in question was peripheral blood, obtained before any cancer treatment. The sequence came from a female donor at least 60 years old with stage III squamous cell lung carcinoma. The V and J genes are TRBV7-9 and TRBJ2-3; 7 bases align to TRBD1. The CDR3, as DNA: TGTGCCAGCAGCACGGGACAGACTAGCACAGATACGCAGTATTTT. Its protein is CASSTGQTSTDTQYF.